Listed here are 26 T cell receptor beta chains from one sample, sequenced in a study of blood T cell repertoires in COVID-19. Sequencing used immunoSEQ multiplex PCR; TCRdb keeps in-frame clones, though not all of them. This sample has approximately 500,000 clones; roughly 90% occur once, and the top ten carry less than 2%. Sequenced input: PBMCs or T cells enriched from blood (not recorded which). The receptors here all came from a woman aged 40 to 50 who had recovered from COVID-19.

The chain recombines TRBV12-3 or TRBV12-4 with TRBJ1-1; no firm D call. This CDR3 is 13 amino acids long. V was clipped by 6 bases and J by 3 bases, with 11 bases between them. The CDR3 DNA sequence: TGTGCCAGCAGCCCTCTATCGGACACTGAAGCTTTCTTT. It is translated as CASSPLSDTEAFF.

The chain carries TRBV5-4 and TRBJ1-1, with D unresolved. The CDR3 covers 13 residues. Germline V gene lookup returns CDR1 SGHNT and CDR2 YYREEE (reference sequence). V was trimmed by 3 bases and J by 1 base, leaving 7 bases between them. DNA of the CDR3: TGTGCCAGCAGCTCAACACAGAACACTGAAGCTTTCTTT. Translated, it gives CASSSTQNTEAFF.

This chain connects TRBV2 to TRBJ2-7, with 8 positions matching TRBD1. V was pared by 7 bases and J by 5 bases, with 4 bases of the junction left unmatched. This CDR3 region has 12 residues. The germline gives CDR1 SNHLY, CDR2 FYNNEI. CDR3 protein: CASKTGVNEQYF. CDR3 in DNA: TGTGCCAGCAAGACAGGGGTAAACGAGCAGTACTTC.

This clone came up once. J is TRBJ1-2 and V is TRBV7-2; TRBD1 agrees at 7 bases. The CDR3 is 14 residues long. Germline CDR1 is SGHTA and CDR2 is FQGNSA. The J segment lost 3 bases and the V segment lost 5 bases, leaving 6 bases of the junction unmatched. The CDR3 DNA is TGTGCCAGCAGCGGCTCCGGGACAGACTATGGCTACACCTTC. As protein: CASSGSGTDYGYTF.

This chain connects TRBV10-2 to TRBJ2-7; unclear D gene. The CDR3 extends over 14 amino acids. CDR1 is WSHSY, CDR2 SAAADI, per germline. The V end lost 8 bases, the J end lost 0 bases, and 14 bases lay between the germline ends. The CDR3 nucleotides read TGCGCCAGCCGGCAGGTCCCGAGCTCCTACGAGCAGTACTTC. It codes for CASRQVPSSYEQYF.

The rearrangement uses TRBV6-5 and TRBJ1-2; TRBD1 agrees at 7 bases. CDR1 is MNHEY and CDR2 is SVGAGI in the germline V gene. Trimming at V came to 5 bases and at J to 8 bases, leaving 8 bases not matched to a gene. The CDR3 runs 13 residues. Here the CDR3 reads CASSRQGLGGYTF. In DNA form, the CDR3 reads TGTGCCAGCAGTCGACAGGGACTGGGGGGCTACACCTTC.

To note about this clone: This specimen includes other DNA sequences encoding the same CDR3. CDR3 nucleotides: TGTGCCAGCAGCTTGACCGGGAAGGAGACCCAGTACTTC. The encoded protein is CASSLTGKETQYF. This sequence joins TRBV7-2 and TRBJ2-5; tentative D call: TRBD2 (5 bases). Trimming removed 3 bases at V and 5 bases at J, with 10 bases between. Germline CDR1 reads SGHTA; CDR2 reads FQGNSA. This CDR3 is 13 amino acids long.

V usage is TRBV7-9 and J usage is TRBJ1-1; 7 positions agree with TRBD1. J was trimmed by 1 base and V by 3 bases; bases with no gene match: 5. The CDR3 is 15 amino acids. The V gene's germline CDR1 is SEHNR and CDR2 FQNEAQ (reference sequence). CDR3 coding DNA: TGTGCCAGCAGCTTTACCGGGACAGCGAACACTGAAGCTTTCTTT. Translated: CASSFTGTANTEAFF.

The chain joins TRBV7-2 to TRBJ2-3, with D perhaps matching TRBD2 (5 bases). V was trimmed by 4 bases and J by 0 bases, leaving 8 bases between them. CDR3 length: 14 residues. CDR1 is SGHTA and CDR2 is FQGNSA in the germline V gene. The CDR3 sequence is CASSSWTSTDTQYF. The CDR3 DNA is TGTGCCAGCAGCTCGTGGACTAGCACAGATACGCAGTATTTT. The entire variable domain, with the rest obtained from reference TRBV7-2 and TRBJ2-3, is as follows: GAGVSQSPSNKVTEKGKDVELRCDPISGHTALYWYRQSLGQGLEFLIYFQGNSAPDKSGLPSDRFSAERTGGSVSTLTIQRTQQEDSAVYLCASSSWTSTDTQYFGPGTRLTVL.

With respect to this clone: One end of the junction is discordant with germline, which a read error may explain. The V gene is TRBV19, the J gene TRBJ1-5; D is perhaps TRBD1 (5 bases). CDR3 size: 16 residues. In germline, CDR1 is LNHDA, CDR2 SQIVND (reference sequence). The CDR3 loop reads CASRIAGGISNQPQHF. CDR3 in DNA: TGTGCCAGTAGGATAGCGGGGGGGATAAGCAATCAGCCCCAGCATTTT.

Comments on this clone: This sample also contains other DNA sequences that code for the same CDR3. The genes are TRBV24-1 and TRBJ2-1; maybe TRBD1 (5 bases). CDR1 and CDR2 (germline): KGHDR, SFDVKD. The germline V and J ends were trimmed by 2 bases and 4 bases, with 5 bases remaining between them. The length of the CDR3 is 13 residues. Here the CDR3 reads CATSDSGYNEQFF. As DNA, the CDR3 is TGTGCCACCAGTGATTCAGGGTACAATGAGCAGTTCTTC.

This chain links TRBV3-1 (or the pseudogene TRBV3-2) with TRBJ1-4; TRBD1 matches 10 bases. Trimming cost V 4 bases and J 2 bases; bases outside gene matches: 1. Germline loops: CDR1 LGHDT, CDR2 YNNKEL (reference sequence). This CDR3 contains 15 residues. Here the CDR3 DNA reads TGTGCCAGCAGCCCGACAGGGGGCACTAATGAAAAACTGTTTTTT. It specifies CASSPTGGTNEKLFF.

The V and J genes are TRBV27 and TRBJ1-5; no clear D gene. Germline V CDR1 and CDR2: MNHEY, SMNVEV (reference sequence). This CDR3 comprises 14 residues. V was clipped by 6 bases and J by 2 bases, with 11 bases between them. The CDR3 loop reads CASSPNGGNQPQHF. The CDR3 DNA is TGTGCCAGCAGCCCTAACGGGGGCAATCAGCCCCAGCATTTT.

The chain combines TRBV7-9 with TRBJ1-1; a weak D match, TRBD1 (6 bases). Germline-derived CDR1 and CDR2 are SEHNR and FQNEAQ (reference sequence). V was cut by 2 bases and J by 4 bases, with 11 bases left in between. The CDR3 is made up of 14 amino acids. CDR3 nucleotide sequence: TGTGCCAGCAGCTTAAACAGGGAGGGCACTGAAGCTTTCTTT. It codes for CASSLNREGTEAFF.

A few counts support this clone. The V gene is TRBV7-6, the J gene TRBJ1-1; D remains ambiguous. With 5 bases removed from V and 0 bases from J, the gap between germline ends came to 7 bases. The CDR3 loop spans 13 amino acids. Per the germline V gene, CDR1 is SGHVS and CDR2 is FNYEAQ. CDR3 sequence: CASSRSLNTEAFF. CDR3 nucleotides: TGTGCCAGCAGCCGTAGTCTGAACACTGAAGCTTTCTTT.

V usage is TRBV4-3 and J usage is TRBJ2-2; 12 bases align to TRBD2. This CDR3 contains 17 residues. V gave up 4 bases and J gave up 4 bases; unmatched junction bases: 7. The germline gives CDR1 LGHNA, CDR2 YSLEER. The CDR3 sequence is CASSPLPSGRGTGELFF. In DNA form, the CDR3 reads TGCGCCAGCAGCCCTCTACCTAGCGGGAGGGGCACCGGGGAGCTGTTTTTT.

The V call is TRBV3-1 (or the pseudogene TRBV3-2), the J call TRBJ2-7; 8 nucleotides line up with TRBD2. This CDR3 has 15 amino acids. The germline V gene has CDR1 LGHDT and CDR2 YNNKEL (reference sequence). After removal of 0 bases from V and 4 bases from J, the junction contained 5 bases not matched to a gene. CDR3 bases: TGTGCCAGCAGCCAAGAAGCCCCGGGAGGGTACGAGCAGTACTTC. Its translation: CASSQEAPGGYEQYF.

Only one count was recorded for this clone. The chain carries TRBV7-2 and TRBJ1-2, with 8 bases lining up with TRBD1. The CDR3 has 13 residues. CDR1 and CDR2 from the germline V gene are SGHTA and FQGNSA. Trimming cost V 5 bases and J 4 bases; bases outside gene matches: 3. DNA of the CDR3: TGTGCCAGCAGCAGACAGGGGAGCTATGGCTACACCTTC. Translation: CASSRQGSYGYTF.

The V gene is TRBV6-2 or TRBV6-3, the J gene TRBJ2-2, with 9 bases identical to TRBD2. Germline V lookup: CDR1 MNHEY, CDR2 SVGEGT. V shed 2 bases, J shed 3 bases, and the junction held 10 bases outside the gene matches. CDR3 length: 18 amino acids. CDR3 coding DNA: TGTGCCAGCAGTTACCTTGCCGGGACTAGCATGTACACCGGGGAGCTGTTTTTT. Translation gives CASSYLAGTSMYTGELFF.

The chain combines TRBV5-1 with TRBJ1-5, with TRBD1 matching 9 bases. Germline-derived CDR1 and CDR2 are SGHRS and YFSETQ. Germline trimming cut 4 bases from V and 6 bases from J; bases unmatched to any gene: 5. This CDR3 contains 14 residues. The CDR3 region is CASSPQGAGQPQHF. The DNA of the CDR3 is TGCGCCAGCAGCCCACAGGGGGCGGGTCAGCCCCAGCATTTT.

The gene calls are TRBV5-6 and TRBJ2-7; D may be TRBD1 (6 bases). Trimming removed 3 bases at V and 3 bases at J, with 19 bases between. This CDR3 comprises 16 residues. Germline loops: CDR1 SGHDT, CDR2 YYEEEE. The CDR3 sequence: CASSSNRPRTDYEQYF. Written as DNA, the CDR3 is TGTGCCAGCAGCTCCAACCGACCTCGGACAGACTACGAGCAGTACTTC.

The gene calls are TRBV2 and TRBJ1-1; the D gene is possibly TRBD1 (5 bases). The CDR3 has 14 amino acids. Trimming took off 3 bases at V and 0 bases at J, with 8 bases between the two ends. Germline CDR1 SNHLY, CDR2 FYNNEI. The CDR3 protein is CASSELTVNTEAFF. The CDR3 DNA sequence: TGTGCCAGCAGTGAGTTGACAGTGAACACTGAAGCTTTCTTT.

The chain joins TRBV6-1 to TRBJ2-1, with D maybe TRBD2 (6 bases). Trimming removed 10 bases from V and 3 bases from J, with 13 bases in between. Germline V lookup: CDR1 MNHNS, CDR2 SASEGT. This CDR3 is built from 13 residues. Here the CDR3 reads CATTGDDYNEQFF. In DNA, the CDR3 is TGTGCCACCACGGGGGACGACTACAATGAGCAGTTCTTC.

J is TRBJ1-6 and V is TRBV15; 9 bases fit TRBD1. Germline CDR1 LNHNV, CDR2 YYDKDF (reference sequence). V dropped 3 bases and J dropped 9; count of bases not matched to a gene: 6. The CDR3 sequence is 15 residues long. DNA of the CDR3: TGTGCCACCAGCAGGGGACAGGGCGATACTTCACCCCTCCACTTT. Its protein product is CATSRGQGDTSPLHF.

This sequence joins TRBV4-3 and TRBJ2-1, with 11 bases that match TRBD2. The V segment lost 0 bases and the J segment 5 bases; nucleotides outside the gene matches: 6. Looked up from germline, CDR1 is LGHNA and CDR2 is YSLEER. CDR3 length: 17 residues. The DNA of the CDR3 is TGCGCCAGCAGCCAAGATCAGGGACTAGCGGACGACAATGAGCAGTTCTTC. Protein: CASSQDQGLADDNEQFF.

The gene calls are TRBV7-9 and TRBJ2-5; weak D call: TRBD2 (5 bases). V dropped 0 bases and J dropped 1 base, with 9 bases sitting between them. Germline CDR1 and CDR2: SEHNR and FQNEAQ (reference sequence). The CDR3 covers 15 residues. CDR3 sequence (DNA): TGTGCCAGCAGCTTAGCGGGAGTGGGCCAAGAGACCCAGTACTTC. This sequence encodes CASSLAGVGQETQYF.